A single sample gave rise to the 10 T cell receptor beta chains below, sequenced in a study. TCRdb reprocessed the RT-PCR reads via MiXCR and lists one record per CDR3 protein. The sample records approximately 720,000 distinct CDR3 sequences, approximately 15% being singletons. Source material: memory CD4+ T cells from blood. All receptors derive from a female donor in good health, serving as a healthy control.

The table lists this clonotype with a few counts. V usage is TRBV7-2 and J usage is TRBJ2-7; 7 bases fit TRBD1. CDR3 length equals 14 residues. Per the germline V gene, CDR1 is SGHTA and CDR2 is FQGNSA. V lost 6 bases and J lost 3; bases outside the gene matches: 8. The DNA for the CDR3 is TGTGCCAGCAGGGACCGACAGGGTAACTACGAGCAGTACTTC. It codes for CASRDRQGNYEQYF.

In its sample, this clonotype was seen many times. The rearrangement links TRBV20-1 to TRBJ2-7, with 7 bases identical to TRBD2. The germline gives CDR1 DFQATT, CDR2 SNEGSKA (reference sequence). CDR3 length: 15 residues. V gave up 4 bases and J gave up 5 bases; unmatched junction bases: 14. CDR3: CSATTGGAGKNEQYF. CDR3 DNA: TGCAGTGCTACGACGGGGGGAGCGGGGAAGAACGAGCAGTACTTC.

This clonotype has a handful of counts. The rearrangement uses TRBV20-1 and TRBJ2-1, with 8 bases that match TRBD2. Germline assignment: CDR1 DFQATT and CDR2 SNEGSKA (reference sequence). V was pared by 3 bases and J by 4 bases, with 8 bases of the junction left unmatched. The CDR3 spans 15 residues. The CDR3 sequence: CSARTLADLYNEQFF. The DNA for the CDR3 is TGCAGTGCTAGGACACTAGCGGACCTTTACAATGAGCAGTTCTTC.

Only a few counts were recorded for this clonotype. V usage is TRBV28 and J usage is TRBJ1-4; D remains ambiguous. The CDR3 has 16 residues. Trimming left V 1 base short and J 1 base short, with 10 bases between. Germline V gives CDR1 MDHEN, CDR2 SYDVKM. CDR3 region: CASSLFGVGTNEKLFF. DNA of the CDR3: TGTGCCAGCAGTTTATTCGGGGTTGGAACTAATGAAAAACTGTTTTTT. Full variable domain (rest looked up from reference TRBV28 and TRBJ1-4): DVKVTQSSRYLVKRTGEKVFLECVQDMDHENMFWYRQDPGLGLRLIYFSYDVKMKEKGDIPEGYSVSREKKERFSLILESASTNQTSMYLCASSLFGVGTNEKLFFGSGTQLSVL.

The chain recombines TRBV7-2 with TRBJ2-7, with 9 bases matching TRBD1. J gave up 5 bases and V 5 bases, and 4 bases lay outside the gene matches. CDR1 is SGHTA, CDR2 FQGNSA, per germline. There are 13 residues in the CDR3. In DNA form, the CDR3 reads TGTGCCAGCAGCGGACAGGGGATGGACGAGCAGTACTTC. Translation: CASSGQGMDEQYF. Looking up the rest from reference TRBV7-2 and TRBJ2-7 gives the full variable domain: GAGVSQSPSNKVTEKGKDVELRCDPISGHTALYWYRQSLGQGLEFLIYFQGNSAPDKSGLPSDRFSAERTGGSVSTLTIQRTQQEDSAVYLCASSGQGMDEQYFGPGTRLTVT.

This clonotype was found many times. The chain recombines TRBV29-1 with TRBJ2-7; 7 positions match TRBD1. After removal of 5 bases from V and 0 bases from J, the junction contained 10 bases not matched to a gene. CDR3 length: 15 amino acids. Germline CDR1 is SQVTM and CDR2 is ANQGSEA. The CDR3 nucleotides read TGCAGCGTTCGAAATCTCAGGGGGTTCTCCTACGAGCAGTACTTC. Residues: CSVRNLRGFSYEQYF.

This clonotype has a count of ten or more. The chain carries TRBV29-1 and TRBJ1-1, with 12 bases that match TRBD1. The CDR3 is made up of 16 amino acids. The germline V gene has CDR1 SQVTM and CDR2 ANQGSEA. Germline trimming cut 0 bases from V and 5 bases from J; bases unmatched to any gene: 7. DNA of the CDR3: TGCAGCGTTGAAGAAGGGGACAGGGGGCGGGAGACTGAAGCTTTCTTT. Residues: CSVEEGDRGRETEAFF.

V is TRBV7-8 and J is TRBJ2-7; 7 bases match TRBD1. CDR1 SGHVS and CDR2 FQNEAQ come from the germline V gene. This CDR3 comprises 16 residues. Germline trimming cut 4 bases from V and 0 bases from J; bases unmatched to any gene: 9. CDR3 amino acids: CASSSSGTANSYEQYF. DNA of the CDR3: TGTGCCAGCAGCTCATCCGGGACAGCAAACTCCTACGAGCAGTACTTC.

This clonotype was counted only a few times. The chain uses TRBV18 and TRBJ1-1; D gene uncertain. This CDR3 spans 14 amino acids. The V end lost 2 bases, the J end lost 4 bases, and 11 bases lay between the germline ends. Looked up from germline, CDR1 is KGHSH and CDR2 is LQKENI. The DNA of the CDR3 is TGTGCCAGCTCACCAAACAAGGGTTTCACTGAAGCTTTCTTT. It translates to CASSPNKGFTEAFF.

The V and J genes are TRBV12-3 or TRBV12-4 and TRBJ1-2; 9 bases are a match to TRBD1. V dropped 5 bases and J dropped 8; count of bases not matched to a gene: 15. The CDR3 is 16 amino acids. The CDR3 coding sequence is TGTGCCAGCAGTCCCTTCTACGCCGGGACAGGGTTCGGCTACACCTTC. Translation: CASSPFYAGTGFGYTF.